This T cell receptor beta chain is from a study of graft-versus-host responses after intestinal transplantation. Study-wide results and caveats: Early after transplant, HvG declines were associated with peak levels of circulating GvH clones. Ileal or blood samples showed some GvH clones first, and such clones were also found in recipient marrow.

Sequenced by immunoSEQ multiplex PCR; TCRdb stores in-frame clones only, minus some. This sample carries some 43,000 clones, roughly 95% of them seen once, and the ten largest clones take roughly 1.4%. As concerns this clone: Its cognate antigen is unknown.

Germline values: CDR1 SGHAT, CDR2 FQNNGV. Trimming cost V 5 bases and J 3 bases; bases outside gene matches: 15. The length of the CDR3 is 18 residues. This clonotype originated in a human patient who received an intestinal transplant, so some T cells may come from the graft donor. This sequence joins TRBV11-2 and TRBJ1-4; TRBD1 matches 7 bases. Sequencing was performed on PBMCs, taken around 48 weeks after intestinal transplant. Here the CDR3 DNA reads TGTGCCAGCAGCAACCGGGACAGACGTGTTACGGCTAATGAAAAACTGTTTTTT. Its protein product is CASSNRDRRVTANEKLFF.